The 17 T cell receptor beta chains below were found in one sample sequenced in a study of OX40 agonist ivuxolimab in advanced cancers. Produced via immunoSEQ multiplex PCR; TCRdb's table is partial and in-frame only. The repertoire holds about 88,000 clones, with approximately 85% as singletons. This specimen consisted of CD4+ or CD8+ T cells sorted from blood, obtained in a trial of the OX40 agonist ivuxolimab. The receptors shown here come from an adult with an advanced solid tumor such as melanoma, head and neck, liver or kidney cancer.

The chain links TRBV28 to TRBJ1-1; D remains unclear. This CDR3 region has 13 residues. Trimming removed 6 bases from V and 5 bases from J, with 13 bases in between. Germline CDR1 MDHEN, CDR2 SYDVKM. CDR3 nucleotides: TGTGCCAGCAGGGGAGGGTGGGAAACTGAAGCTTTCTTT. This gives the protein CASRGGWETEAFF.

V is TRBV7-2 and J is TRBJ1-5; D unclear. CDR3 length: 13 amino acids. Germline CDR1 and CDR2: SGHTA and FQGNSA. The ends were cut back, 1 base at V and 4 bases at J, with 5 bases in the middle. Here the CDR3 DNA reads TGTGCCAGCAGCTTAGAGATAAATCAGCCCCAGCATTTT. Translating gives CASSLEINQPQHF.

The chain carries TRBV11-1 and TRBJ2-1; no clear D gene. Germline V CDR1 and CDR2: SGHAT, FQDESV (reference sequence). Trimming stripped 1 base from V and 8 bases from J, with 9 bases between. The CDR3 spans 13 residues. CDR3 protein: CASSLVIAYEQFF. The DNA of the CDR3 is TGTGCCAGCAGCTTAGTGATTGCCTATGAGCAGTTCTTC.

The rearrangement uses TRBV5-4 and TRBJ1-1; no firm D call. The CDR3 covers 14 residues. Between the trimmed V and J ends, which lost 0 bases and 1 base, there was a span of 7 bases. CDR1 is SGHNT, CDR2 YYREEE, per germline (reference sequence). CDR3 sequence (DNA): TGTGCCAGCAGCTTGGGACGGGGGAACACTGAAGCTTTCTTT. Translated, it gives CASSLGRGNTEAFF.

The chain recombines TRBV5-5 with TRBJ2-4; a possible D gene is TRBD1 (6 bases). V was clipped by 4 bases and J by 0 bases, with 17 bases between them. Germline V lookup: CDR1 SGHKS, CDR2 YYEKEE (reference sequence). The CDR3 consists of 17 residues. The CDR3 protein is CASSQSRAGAAKNIQYF. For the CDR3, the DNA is TGTGCCAGCAGCCAGTCCCGGGCAGGGGCAGCCAAAAACATTCAGTACTTC.

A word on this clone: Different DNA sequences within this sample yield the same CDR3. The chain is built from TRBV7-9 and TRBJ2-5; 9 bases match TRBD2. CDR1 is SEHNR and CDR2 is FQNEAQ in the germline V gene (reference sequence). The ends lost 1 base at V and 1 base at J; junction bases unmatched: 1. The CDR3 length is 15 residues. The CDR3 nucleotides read TGTGCCAGCAGCTTAGTAGCGGGAGCCCAAGAGACCCAGTACTTC. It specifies CASSLVAGAQETQYF. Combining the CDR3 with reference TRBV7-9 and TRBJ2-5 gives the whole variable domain DTGVSQNPRHKITKRGQNVTFRCDPISEHNRLYWYRQTLGQGPEFLTYFQNEAQLEKSRLLSDRFSAERPKGSFSTLEIQRTEQGDSAMYLCASSLVAGAQETQYFGPGTRLLVL.

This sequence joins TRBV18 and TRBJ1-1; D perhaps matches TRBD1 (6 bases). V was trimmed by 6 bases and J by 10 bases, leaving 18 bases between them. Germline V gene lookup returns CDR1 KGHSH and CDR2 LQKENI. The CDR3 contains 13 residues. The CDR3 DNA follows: TGTGCCAGCTCTCAATACAGGGAACGGGGAGCTTTCTTT. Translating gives CASSQYRERGAFF.

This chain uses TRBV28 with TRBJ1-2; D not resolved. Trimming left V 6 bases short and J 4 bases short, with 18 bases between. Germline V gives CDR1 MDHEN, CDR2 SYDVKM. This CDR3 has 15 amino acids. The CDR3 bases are TGTGCCAGCAGCTACCCGGGAGGTTTAAGCTATGGCTACACCTTC. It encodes CASSYPGGLSYGYTF.

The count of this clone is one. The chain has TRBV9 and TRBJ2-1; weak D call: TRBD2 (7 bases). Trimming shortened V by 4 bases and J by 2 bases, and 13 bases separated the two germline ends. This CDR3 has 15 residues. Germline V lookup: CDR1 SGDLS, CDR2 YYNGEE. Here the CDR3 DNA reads TGTGCCAGCAGCCTGGGGGGGGCCGCCTACAATGAGCAGTTCTTC. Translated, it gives CASSLGGAAYNEQFF. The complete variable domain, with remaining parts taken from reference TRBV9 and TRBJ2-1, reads DSGVTQTPKHLITATGQRVTLRCSPRSGDLSVYWYQQSLDQGLQFLIQYYNGEERAKGNILERFSAQQFPDLHSELNLSSLELGDSALYFCASSLGGAAYNEQFFGPGTRLTVL.

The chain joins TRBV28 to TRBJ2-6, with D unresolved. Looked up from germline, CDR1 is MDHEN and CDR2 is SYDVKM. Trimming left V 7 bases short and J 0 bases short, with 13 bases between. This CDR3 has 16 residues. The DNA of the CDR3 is TGTGCCAGCACGAACGGCTATAGCTCTGGGGCCAACGTCCTGACTTTC. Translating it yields CASTNGYSSGANVLTF. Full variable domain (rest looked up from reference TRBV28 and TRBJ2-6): DVKVTQSSRYLVKRTGEKVFLECVQDMDHENMFWYRQDPGLGLRLIYFSYDVKMKEKGDIPEGYSVSREKKERFSLILESASTNQTSMYLCASTNGYSSGANVLTFGAGSRLTVL.

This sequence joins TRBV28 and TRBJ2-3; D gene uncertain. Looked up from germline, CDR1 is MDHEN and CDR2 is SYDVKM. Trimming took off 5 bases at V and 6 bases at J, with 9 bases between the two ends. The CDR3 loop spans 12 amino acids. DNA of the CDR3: TGTGCCAGCAGTCCTCGACGGGATACGCAGTATTTT. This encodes CASSPRRDTQYF.

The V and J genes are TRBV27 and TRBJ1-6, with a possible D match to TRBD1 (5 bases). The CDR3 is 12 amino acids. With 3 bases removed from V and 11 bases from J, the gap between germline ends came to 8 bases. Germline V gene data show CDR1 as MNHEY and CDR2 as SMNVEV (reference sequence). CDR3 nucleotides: TGTGCCAGCAGTTTTTCGGGGGCACCCCTCCACTTT. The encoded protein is CASSFSGAPLHF.

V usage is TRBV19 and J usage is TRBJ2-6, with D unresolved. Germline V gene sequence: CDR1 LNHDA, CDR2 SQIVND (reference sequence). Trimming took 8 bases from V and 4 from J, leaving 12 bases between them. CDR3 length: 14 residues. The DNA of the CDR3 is TGTGCCAGTGAGAGGTTGACGGGGGCCAACGTCCTGACTTTC. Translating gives CASERLTGANVLTF. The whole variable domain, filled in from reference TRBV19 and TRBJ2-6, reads DGGITQSPKYLFRKEGQNVTLSCEQNLNHDAMYWYRQDPGQGLRLIYYSQIVNDFQKGDIAEGYSVSREKKESFPLTVTSAQKNPTAFYLCASERLTGANVLTFGAGSRLTVL.

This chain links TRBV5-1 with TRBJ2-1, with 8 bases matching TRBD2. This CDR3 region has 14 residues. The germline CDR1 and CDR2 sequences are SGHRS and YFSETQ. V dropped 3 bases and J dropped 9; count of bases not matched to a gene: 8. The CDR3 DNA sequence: TGCGCCAGCAGCTCCTCGACTAGCGTAGTTGAGCAGTTCTTC. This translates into CASSSSTSVVEQFF.

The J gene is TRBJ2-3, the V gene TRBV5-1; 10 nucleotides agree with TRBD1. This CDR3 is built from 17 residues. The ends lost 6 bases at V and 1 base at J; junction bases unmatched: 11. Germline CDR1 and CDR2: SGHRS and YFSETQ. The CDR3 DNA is TGCGCCAGCAAAAACCTCAGACAGGGGGCTGGCACAGATACGCAGTATTTT. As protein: CASKNLRQGAGTDTQYF.

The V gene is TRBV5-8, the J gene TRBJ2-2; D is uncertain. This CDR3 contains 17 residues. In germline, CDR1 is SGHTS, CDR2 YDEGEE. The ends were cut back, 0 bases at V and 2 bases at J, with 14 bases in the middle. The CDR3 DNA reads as TGTGCCAGCAGCTTGGCCTTCGGATTCCGTAACACCGGGGAGCTGTTTTTT. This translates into CASSLAFGFRNTGELFF. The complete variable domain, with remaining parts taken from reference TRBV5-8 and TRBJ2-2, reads EAGVTQSPTHLIKTRGQQATLRCSPISGHTSVYWYQQALGLGLQFLLWYDEGEERNRGNFPPRFSGRQFPNYSSELNVNALELEDSALYLCASSLAFGFRNTGELFFGEGSRLTVL.

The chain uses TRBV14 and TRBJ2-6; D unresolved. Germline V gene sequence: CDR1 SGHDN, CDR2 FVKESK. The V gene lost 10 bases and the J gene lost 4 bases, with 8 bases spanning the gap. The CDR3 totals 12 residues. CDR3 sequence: CATAGGANVLTF. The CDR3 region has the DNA TGTGCCACGGCCGGCGGGGCCAACGTCCTGACTTTC.